This entry features one TCR beta chain sequence. Antigen specificity is unknown. Deletions cut 5 bases from V and 6 bases from J, with 10 bases between. This CDR3 has 13 residues. The germline gives CDR1 SGHAT, CDR2 FQNNGV. Amplifying from RNA transcripts, the study obtained TCR beta CDR3 regions. An initial RT-PCR round employing HTBI primers preceded a second-round multiplex PCR. TCRdb ran MiXCR on the multiplex PCR reads and lists one entry per CDR3 protein. Among 1 million to 1.3 million distinct CDR3 sequences listed, about two fifths were seen once. The data derive from a study of Graves' ophthalmopathy and Graves' hyperthyroidism. Points from the study as a whole: Discriminating ophthalmopathy from stable hyperthyroidism, a 13-signature model attained a sensitivity of approximately 85% and a specificity of approximately 81%.

The sample consisted of peripheral blood or thyroid tissue (not recorded which). V is TRBV11-2 and J is TRBJ2-2, with D possibly being TRBD1 (6 bases). The TCR sequence derives from an adult man with Graves' hyperthyroidism. The CDR3 nucleotides are TGTGCCAGCAGCAAAACAGGGCCCGGGGAGCTGTTTTTT. This sequence encodes CASSKTGPGELFF.